The source of this T cell receptor beta chain is a study of PD-1 blockade in classical Hodgkin lymphoma. Study outcomes and limitations: There was a significant rise in CD4+ TCR diversity by C4D1, with no such rise for CD8+.

Each of the patients experienced relapse following autologous stem cell transplantation, and their brentuximab vedotin exposure differed. Produced via immunoSEQ multiplex PCR; TCRdb's table is partial and in-frame only. Found here are around 66,000 clones, roughly nine tenths of them singletons; the top ten hold over 14%. A remark on this clone: The antigen is undetermined.

The sample here was peripheral blood mononuclear cells (PBMCs), taken at baseline. This clonotype was obtained from a human donor with classical Hodgkin lymphoma.

The CDR3 here is CASSLEQGRYF. The CDR3 DNA is TGTGCCAGCAGCTTAGAACAGGGGCGGTACTTC. The rearrangement joins TRBV7-9 to TRBJ2-7; 7 bases map to TRBD1. The CDR3 is 11 residues long. After removal of 1 base from V and 12 bases from J, the junction contained 3 bases not matched to a gene. Germline assignment: CDR1 SEHNR and CDR2 FQNEAQ (reference sequence).